These T cell receptor beta chains were read from a single sample in a study of memory CD4+ T cells and cytomegalovirus serostatus. Sequenced by immunoSEQ multiplex PCR; TCRdb stores in-frame clones only, minus some. This sample has about 25,000 clones; about 80% occur once, and the top ten carry 1%. Input material: memory CD4+ T cells from blood. These TCRs come from an adult in good health and CMV-seronegative. The CDR3 runs from the conserved cysteine through the conserved F or W. Each record gives: J gene, D gene, clone size, V gene, CDR3 protein, CDR3 DNA. The D gene is left open where the match is weak. Clone size is stated in some rows and not others, as once, few, many or a class when expanded.

J gene: TRBJ2-1; D gene: TRBD1; clone size: NA; V gene: TRBV6-5; CDR3 protein: CASSLQGASSYNEQFF; CDR3 DNA: TGTGCCAGCAGTTTACAGGGGGCGAGCTCCTACAATGAGCAGTTCTTC
J gene: TRBJ2-2; D gene: TRBD2; clone size: few; V gene: TRBV19; CDR3 protein: CASTDGGNGGELFF; CDR3 DNA: TGTGCCAGTACGGACGGGGGGAACGGCGGGGAGCTGTTTTTT
J gene: TRBJ1-5; D gene: TRBD1; clone size: NA; V gene: TRBV10-2; CDR3 protein: CASSERTGDQPQHF; CDR3 DNA: TGCGCCAGCAGTGAGAGGACAGGGGATCAGCCCCAGCATTTT
J gene: TRBJ1-1; D gene: NA; clone size: NA; V gene: TRBV29-1; CDR3 protein: CSVGGARFNEAFF; CDR3 DNA: TGCAGCGTTGGGGGGGCGCGGTTCAATGAAGCTTTCTTT
J gene: TRBJ2-1; D gene: NA; clone size: NA; V gene: TRBV10-2; CDR3 protein: CASSVKEHGLDYNEQFF; CDR3 DNA: TGCGCCAGCAGTGTAAAGGAACACGGACTGGACTACAATGAGCAGTTCTTC
J gene: TRBJ2-7; D gene: NA; clone size: NA; V gene: TRBV27; CDR3 protein: CASSRSGPPYEQYF; CDR3 DNA: TGTGCCAGCAGCAGGTCCGGGCCACCCTACGAGCAGTACTTC
J gene: TRBJ1-2; D gene: NA; clone size: NA; V gene: TRBV6-5; CDR3 protein: CASREGGTDGYTF; CDR3 DNA: TGTGCCAGCAGGGAGGGGGGGACGGATGGCTACACCTTC
J gene: TRBJ2-6; D gene: NA; clone size: once; V gene: TRBV5-4; CDR3 protein: CASSLALTGSGANVLTF; CDR3 DNA: TGTGCCAGCAGCTTGGCTCTGACGGGGTCTGGGGCCAACGTCCTGACTTTC
J gene: TRBJ1-1; D gene: NA; clone size: NA; V gene: TRBV7-9; CDR3 protein: CASSLRGPMNTEAFF; CDR3 DNA: TGTGCCAGCAGCCTCCGGGGCCCCATGAACACTGAAGCTTTCTTT
J gene: TRBJ2-7; D gene: TRBD2; clone size: NA; V gene: TRBV5-4; CDR3 protein: CASSSSGRPYEQYF; CDR3 DNA: TGTGCCAGCAGTTCTAGCGGGAGGCCCTACGAGCAGTACTTC
J gene: TRBJ2-7; D gene: NA; clone size: NA; V gene: TRBV11-3; CDR3 protein: CASSLGAVYEQYF; CDR3 DNA: TGTGCCAGCAGCTTAGGGGCAGTCTACGAGCAGTACTTC
J gene: TRBJ1-5; D gene: NA; clone size: NA; V gene: TRBV7-8; CDR3 protein: CASSLLVGDQPQHF; CDR3 DNA: TGTGCCAGCAGCTTATTAGTAGGGGATCAGCCCCAGCATTTT
J gene: TRBJ2-3; D gene: NA; clone size: NA; V gene: TRBV5-6; CDR3 protein: CASSYGGVKDTQYF; CDR3 DNA: TGTGCCAGCAGCTACGGGGGTGTTAAGGATACGCAGTATTTT
J gene: TRBJ1-4; D gene: NA; clone size: NA; V gene: TRBV27; CDR3 protein: CASSLSGRREKLFF; CDR3 DNA: TGTGCCAGCAGTTTATCAGGGCGTCGTGAAAAACTGTTTTTT
J gene: TRBJ1-2; D gene: NA; clone size: NA; V gene: TRBV7-2; CDR3 protein: CASSPGAGIGYTF; CDR3 DNA: TGTGCCAGCAGCCCAGGGGCAGGGATTGGCTACACCTTC
J gene: TRBJ1-2; D gene: NA; clone size: NA; V gene: TRBV5-1; CDR3 protein: CASSSTGNYGYTF; CDR3 DNA: TGCGCCAGCAGCTCAACAGGGAACTATGGCTACACCTTC
J gene: TRBJ1-3; D gene: NA; clone size: NA; V gene: TRBV28; CDR3 protein: CASSLSDISGNTIYF; CDR3 DNA: TGTGCCAGCAGTTTATCGGATATATCTGGAAACACCATATATTTT
J gene: TRBJ1-2; D gene: TRBD1; clone size: NA; V gene: TRBV2; CDR3 protein: CAGRPGQGPYGYTF; CDR3 DNA: TGTGCCGGTAGACCGGGACAGGGGCCCTATGGCTACACCTTC
J gene: TRBJ1-5; D gene: NA; clone size: NA; V gene: TRBV18; CDR3 protein: CASSPSNQPQHF; CDR3 DNA: TGTGCCAGCTCCCCTAGCAATCAGCCCCAGCATTTT
J gene: TRBJ1-5; D gene: TRBD1; clone size: NA; V gene: TRBV5-5; CDR3 protein: CASSPADRGENQPQHF; CDR3 DNA: TGTGCCAGCAGCCCGGCGGACAGGGGAGAAAATCAGCCCCAGCATTTT
J gene: TRBJ2-4; D gene: NA; clone size: few; V gene: TRBV7-9; CDR3 protein: CASSLGVGIQYF; CDR3 DNA: TGTGCCAGCAGCTTAGGGGTAGGCATTCAGTACTTC
J gene: TRBJ2-4; D gene: TRBD1; clone size: NA; V gene: TRBV19; CDR3 protein: CASSKDRAWSKNIQYF; CDR3 DNA: TGTGCCAGTAGCAAGGACAGGGCATGGAGCAAAAACATTCAGTACTTC
J gene: TRBJ2-3; D gene: NA; clone size: NA; V gene: TRBV6-5; CDR3 protein: CASREGDTQYF; CDR3 DNA: TGTGCCAGCAGGGAGGGGGATACGCAGTATTTT
J gene: TRBJ2-2; D gene: NA; clone size: NA; V gene: TRBV10-3; CDR3 protein: CAISAPRGTGELFF; CDR3 DNA: TGTGCCATCAGTGCCCCCCGAGGCACCGGGGAGCTGTTTTTT
J gene: TRBJ2-5; D gene: TRBD2; clone size: NA; V gene: TRBV19; CDR3 protein: CASSIKSGSYQETQYF; CDR3 DNA: TGTGCCAGTAGTATAAAAAGCGGGAGTTACCAAGAGACCCAGTACTTC
J gene: TRBJ2-1; D gene: NA; clone size: NA; V gene: TRBV6-5; CDR3 protein: CASSYRGAGNEQFF; CDR3 DNA: TGTGCCAGCAGTTACAGAGGGGCAGGCAATGAGCAGTTCTTC
J gene: TRBJ2-3; D gene: NA; clone size: NA; V gene: TRBV6-5; CDR3 protein: CASSQVGGTQYF; CDR3 DNA: TGTGCCAGCAGTCAAGTCGGGGGCACGCAGTATTTT
J gene: TRBJ1-4; D gene: TRBD1; clone size: medium-sized; V gene: TRBV18; CDR3 protein: CASSPPGQRTEKLFF; CDR3 DNA: TGTGCCAGCTCACCACCGGGACAGAGGACGGAAAAACTGTTTTTT
J gene: TRBJ2-1; D gene: TRBD2; clone size: once; V gene: TRBV6-1; CDR3 protein: CASSETGRVRPSSSYNEQFF; CDR3 DNA: TGTGCCAGCAGTGAAACGGGGAGGGTCAGACCTTCTAGCTCCTACAATGAGCAGTTCTTC
J gene: TRBJ1-2; D gene: NA; clone size: NA; V gene: TRBV7-2; CDR3 protein: CASSATWTNYGYTF; CDR3 DNA: TGTGCCAGCAGCGCTACATGGACTAACTATGGCTACACCTTC
J gene: TRBJ1-2; D gene: NA; clone size: NA; V gene: TRBV7-2; CDR3 protein: CASRDQGYGYGYTF; CDR3 DNA: TGTGCCAGCAGGGATCAGGGATACGGCTATGGCTACACCTTC
J gene: TRBJ2-7; D gene: TRBD1; clone size: NA; V gene: TRBV6-1; CDR3 protein: CASSESGQVTAYEQYF; CDR3 DNA: TGTGCCAGCAGTGAAAGCGGACAGGTTACGGCCTACGAGCAGTACTTC
J gene: TRBJ2-5; D gene: NA; clone size: NA; V gene: TRBV6-1; CDR3 protein: CASGRNPFQETQYF; CDR3 DNA: TGTGCCAGCGGGCGCAATCCTTTCCAAGAGACCCAGTACTTC
J gene: TRBJ2-7; D gene: TRBD1; clone size: NA; V gene: TRBV18; CDR3 protein: CASSVGQGVSYEQYF; CDR3 DNA: TGTGCCAGCTCCGTGGGACAGGGGGTCTCCTACGAGCAGTACTTC
J gene: TRBJ1-4; D gene: NA; clone size: once; V gene: TRBV28; CDR3 protein: CASSPTGFWEKLFF; CDR3 DNA: TGTGCCAGCAGTCCAACAGGGTTTTGGGAAAAACTGTTTTTT
J gene: TRBJ2-1; D gene: NA; clone size: NA; V gene: TRBV29-1; CDR3 protein: CSAGGGPIQNPNEQFF; CDR3 DNA: TGCAGCGCTGGCGGAGGGCCAATACAAAACCCCAATGAGCAGTTCTTC
J gene: TRBJ2-1; D gene: NA; clone size: NA; V gene: TRBV19; CDR3 protein: CASRPSGASSYNEQFF; CDR3 DNA: TGTGCCAGTAGACCTTCCGGGGCCAGCTCCTACAATGAGCAGTTCTTC
J gene: TRBJ2-1; D gene: NA; clone size: NA; V gene: TRBV11-3; CDR3 protein: CASSSLWGREQFF; CDR3 DNA: TGTGCCAGCAGCTCCCTGTGGGGTCGGGAGCAGTTCTTC
J gene: TRBJ1-3; D gene: NA; clone size: NA; V gene: TRBV29-1; CDR3 protein: CSVGGSGNTIYF; CDR3 DNA: TGCAGCGTTGGAGGGTCTGGAAACACCATATATTTT
J gene: TRBJ2-1; D gene: TRBD2; clone size: NA; V gene: TRBV4-2; CDR3 protein: CASSQNLGVAGTNEQFF; CDR3 DNA: TGTGCCAGCAGCCAAAATCTCGGAGTAGCGGGAACTAATGAGCAGTTCTTC